The sequence of this TCR beta chain was determined in a study of T-cell reconstitution after alpha-beta-depleted transplantation in children (dated by TCRdb to between 2015 and 2016). About the investigation overall: T-cell immune reconstitution after TCRalphabeta/CD19-depleted allogeneic hematopoietic cell transplantation in children was quantitatively tracked in the study by means of TCR repertoire profiling. General study outcomes and caveats: The high TCRbeta diversity at day 60 in some patients was ascribed to recipient T cells and intrathymic progenitors that had survived conditioning. The apparently early alphabetaT-cell count recovery about two months after transplant was reportedly dependent on only several hundred rapidly expanded clones derived from non-depleted graft cells. The frequencies of hyperexpanded clones fell over the following months, and after one year, T-cell counts and TCRbeta diversity were mostly attributed to newly produced T cells.

This clonotype was observed a few times. It lacks a known antigen. No much larger clonotype is one base removed from it; base qualities were not supplied. Library preparation employed PCR. Sequencing instrument: Illumina HiSeq 2500. To normalize quantification of the TCRbeta repertoire, the TCR libraries were built with molecular barcoding that relied on unique molecular identifiers. TCRdb itself trimmed the public reads at Q25 with fastp, ran MiXCR and retained productive beta chains. Each entry is one CDR3 protein sequence, shown with its most common DNA and genes. For this sample the table gives fewer than 550,000 distinct CDR3 sequences, of which approximately 10% were detected only once. In total, the top ten clones hold approximately 15% of the sample. From cysteine to phenylalanine, the CDR3 is 16 amino acids long. Only CDR3 DNA remains: 48 bases, in frame from the first base. Germline trimming: 5 bases from V, 1 base from J; junction bases outside gene matches: 7. Via the germline V gene (reference sequence), CDR1 is SEHNR and CDR2 FQNEAQ.

This sample's treatment or condition label indicates: allogeneic hematopoietic cell transplantation with graft depleted of TCRalphabeta T cells and CD19 B cells. The children who served as transplant recipients had been given grafts of TCRalphabeta/CD19-depleted allogeneic hematopoietic cells. Specimen: PBMCs, mostly from graft donor cells, collected 180 days after TCRalphabeta/CD19-depleted stem cell transplant. This clonotype was sampled from a female patient under 10 years old who had a stem cell transplant for aplastic anemia, so the T cells may come from the graft donor. The receptor chain draws on TRBV7-9 and TRBJ2-2, and TRBD2 matches 7 of the central bases. The nucleotide sequence reads as follows: TGTGCCAGCAGCAACCCAACTAGCGAGAACACCGGGGAGCTGTTTTTT. Translated, it gives CASSNPTSENTGELFF. With all but the CDR3 taken from the reference TRBV7-9 and TRBJ2-2 genes, the full variable domain is: DTGVSQNPRHKITKRGQNVTFRCDPISEHNRLYWYRQTLGQGPEFLTYFQNEAQLEKSRLLSDRFSAERPKGSFSTLEIQRTEQGDSAMYLCASSNPTSENTGELFFGEGSRLTVL.